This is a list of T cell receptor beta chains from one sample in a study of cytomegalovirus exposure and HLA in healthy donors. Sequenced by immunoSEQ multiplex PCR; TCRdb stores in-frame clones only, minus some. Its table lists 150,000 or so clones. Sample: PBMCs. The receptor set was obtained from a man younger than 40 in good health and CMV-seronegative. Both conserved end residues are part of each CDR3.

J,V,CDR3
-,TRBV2,CASTRTSSSYEQYF
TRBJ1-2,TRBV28,CAIRGGGIYGYTF
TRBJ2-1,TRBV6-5,CASSYSGRYNEQFF
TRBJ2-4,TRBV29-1,CSVEIAIGEVQYF
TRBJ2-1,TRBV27,CASSLSPPREGDEQFF
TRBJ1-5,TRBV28,CASNLRDRSNQPQHF
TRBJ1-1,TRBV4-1,CASSQDPQNTEAFF
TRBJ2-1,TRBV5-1,CASSRGAYNEQFF
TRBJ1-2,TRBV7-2,CASTPEAGQSPNYGYTF
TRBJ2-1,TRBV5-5,CASSFGPGGPPEDEQFF
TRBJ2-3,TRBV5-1,CASRGMDTDTQYF
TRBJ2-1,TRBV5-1,CASSPGPSSFTNEQFF
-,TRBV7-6,CASSLYGGDSYEQYF
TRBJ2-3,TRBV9,CASSVFSGTDTQYF
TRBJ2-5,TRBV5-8,CASSGGLAGVQETQYF
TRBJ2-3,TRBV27,CASSSRPTGTDTQYF
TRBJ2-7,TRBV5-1,CASSSRDKSSYEQYF
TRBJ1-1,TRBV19,CASSIVPGNTEAFF
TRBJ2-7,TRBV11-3,CASSPSAYEQYF
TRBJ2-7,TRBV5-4,CASSLAGTSGRAHEQYF
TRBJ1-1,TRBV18,CASSPLDRHTEAFF
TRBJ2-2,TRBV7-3,CASSLTSGNTGELFF
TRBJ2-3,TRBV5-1,CASKGGTDTQYF
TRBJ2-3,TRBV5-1,CASSVTSEPATDTQYF
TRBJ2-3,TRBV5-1,CASSHDGQNTDTQYF
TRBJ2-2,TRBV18,CASSPVGQRNTGELFF
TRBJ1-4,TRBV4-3,CASSQIDRGTSNEKLFF
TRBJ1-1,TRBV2,CASSEAGALLEAEAFF
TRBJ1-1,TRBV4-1,CASSRPGQNTEAFF
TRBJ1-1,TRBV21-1,CASSKEKGGAFF
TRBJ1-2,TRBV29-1,CSVPSGGGYTF
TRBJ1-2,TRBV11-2,CASSSGTGRTINYGYTF
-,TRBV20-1,CSASSRSEQYF
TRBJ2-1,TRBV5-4,CASSPEAGRNYNEQFF
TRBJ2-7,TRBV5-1,CASSLRGGLNYEQYF
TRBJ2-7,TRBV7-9,CASSLTERTYEQYF
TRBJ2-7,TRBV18,CASSPSGEQYF
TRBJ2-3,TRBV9,CASSVEGLAGGNTDTQYF
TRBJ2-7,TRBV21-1,CASSKMAGGSYEQYF
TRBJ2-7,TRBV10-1,CASTEEGVTYEQYF
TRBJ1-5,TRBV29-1,CSVEGPSGQPQHF
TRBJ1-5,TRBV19,CASSIAAGFNQPQHF
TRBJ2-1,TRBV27,CASSFWTSGYNEQFF
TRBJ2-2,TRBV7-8,CASSPPRRLDTGELFF
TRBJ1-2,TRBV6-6,CASSYRGTGEKGYTF
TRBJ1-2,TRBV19,CASSPWDRESYGYTF